Shown below are 10 T cell receptor beta chains from a single sample sequenced in a study of T cell repertoires in cytomegalovirus infection. One entry per CDR3 protein, called by TCRdb with MiXCR from the reads. Altogether approximately 390,000 distinct CDR3 sequences are present, about 35% being singletons, with the ten largest covering roughly 14%. Their antigen targets remain unknown. The sample was cultured PBMCs, taken from culture after CMV antigen stimulation. The receptor set was obtained from a human donor in good health (CMV status not recorded). Some clones in this sample may be carry-over from other donors' samples.

The chain uses TRBV24-1 and TRBJ1-5, with D perhaps matching TRBD1 (5 bases). The CDR3 is 14 residues long. Germline V gene data show CDR1 as KGHDR and CDR2 as SFDVKD. Trimming removed 7 bases at V and 6 bases at J, with 15 bases between. The CDR3 region has the DNA TGTGCCACCAGCGAGTCCCGGGGGACTCAGCCCCAGCATTTT. It yields the protein CATSESRGTQPQHF.

The chain employs TRBV10-3 and TRBJ2-2, with D perhaps matching TRBD1 (6 bases). In germline, CDR1 is ENHRY, CDR2 SYGVKD. Trimming removed 8 bases from V and 4 bases from J, with 11 bases in between. This CDR3 is built from 13 residues. The CDR3 is CAIRQVVTGELFF. The CDR3 DNA is TGTGCCATCCGACAGGTCGTCACCGGGGAGCTGTTTTTT.

This clonotype was recorded a few times. The CDR3 sequence is CASSLGGLAGTVANEQFF. As DNA, the CDR3 is TGTGCCAGCAGTTTGGGAGGACTAGCGGGGACTGTAGCTAATGAGCAGTTCTTC. The chain couples TRBV12-3 or TRBV12-4 to TRBJ2-1; 12 bases are shared with TRBD2. Losses at the gene ends were 3 bases for V and 7 bases for J; bases not matched to a gene: 13. CDR3 length equals 18 residues.

The rearrangement links TRBV6-6 to TRBJ2-1, with D perhaps given as TRBD1 or TRBD2 (5 bases each). Germline V gives CDR1 MNHNY, CDR2 SVGAGI (reference sequence). The V and J ends lost 7 bases and 5 bases respectively, with 15 bases between them. CDR3 size: 14 residues. In nucleotides, the CDR3 is TGTGCCAGCAAGGGGAGCCCCTGGGACAATGAGCAGTTCTTC. Its protein product is CASKGSPWDNEQFF.

The V gene is TRBV12-3 or TRBV12-4, the J gene TRBJ2-5; 7 nucleotides align to TRBD2. J gave up 4 bases and V 7 bases, and 12 bases lay outside the gene matches. The CDR3 extends over 15 amino acids. The CDR3 DNA reads as TGTGCCAGCACCTCGGGAGGATACGAGGGAGAGACCCAGTACTTC. As protein: CASTSGGYEGETQYF.

This clonotype was found a few times. V is TRBV2 and J is TRBJ2-2, with D uncertain. V was cut by 0 bases and J by 1 base, with 12 bases left in between. The length of the CDR3 is 17 residues. Germline CDR1 SNHLY, CDR2 FYNNEI. The CDR3 loop reads CASSEASFRLNTGELFF. Written as DNA, the CDR3 is TGTGCCAGCAGTGAAGCGTCCTTTAGGTTGAACACCGGGGAGCTGTTTTTT.

This clonotype was counted a single time. The chain joins TRBV29-1 to TRBJ2-1, with unresolved D. Germline V gene lookup returns CDR1 SQVTM and CDR2 ANQGSEA. The CDR3 length is 12 residues. Trimming removed 4 bases at V and 10 bases at J, with 14 bases between. CDR3 amino acids: CSVAFAEREQFF. CDR3 DNA sequence: TGCAGCGTTGCATTCGCGGAGAGGGAGCAGTTCTTC.

This sequence joins TRBV19 and TRBJ2-1; D might be TRBD1 or TRBD2, each matching 6 bases. The CDR3 has 22 amino acids. The V and J ends lost 1 base and 4 bases respectively, with 32 bases between them. Germline CDR1 LNHDA, CDR2 SQIVND (reference sequence). In nucleotides, the CDR3 is TGTGCCAGTAGTATAGTCCTAGCGACAGGTCAGGCCATGGCACGGCCGTACAATGAGCAGTTCTTC. As protein: CASSIVLATGQAMARPYNEQFF.

The J gene is TRBJ2-1, the V gene TRBV2; 12 nucleotides agree with TRBD2. V lost 6 bases and J lost 8; bases outside the gene matches: 8. The CDR3 loop spans 15 amino acids. Germline CDR1 reads SNHLY; CDR2 reads FYNNEI. The CDR3 loop reads CASSGLAGTGDEQFF. The DNA of the CDR3 is TGTGCCAGCAGCGGACTAGCGGGAACGGGGGATGAGCAGTTCTTC.

Note on this clonotype: One base away lies a much larger clone, so this may be a sequencing read error. The rearrangement uses TRBV7-2 and TRBJ1-2, with D possibly TRBD1 on 5 matching bases. From germline, CDR1 is SGHTA and CDR2 FQGNSA. The CDR3 loop spans 16 amino acids. Here the CDR3 reads CASSFTTGTLGYVYTF. The CDR3 nucleotides are TGTGCCAGCAGCTTTACAACCGGGACTTTGGGCTATGTCTACACCTTC.